The TCR beta chain described here comes from a study of regulatory T cells in long-lasting Graves disease. Study overall: Antithyroid drugs had been given to newly diagnosed Graves' patients for under 3 months.

The time point: newly diagnosed GD, antithyroid drugs for less than 3 months. The TCR library used RNA extracted from PBMCs. For TCR beta, libraries came from iRepertoire HTBI primers and Arm-PCR of CDR3 regions. TCRdb redid the calling of the multiplex PCR reads with MiXCR, one entry per CDR3 protein. The profile shows over 300,000 distinct CDR3 sequences, 15% to 19% of them singletons. This clonotype was picked up a small number of times. Specimen: peripheral blood mononuclear cells (PBMCs), collected at new diagnosis, from a patient treated with antithyroid drugs. The receptor's source is a female donor with Graves disease.

CDR3 loop: CASSKGSAVPSYNEQFF. Here the CDR3 DNA reads TGTGCCAGTAGTAAGGGGTCAGCAGTACCCTCCTACAATGAGCAGTTCTTC. The chain carries TRBV19 and TRBJ2-1, with D tentatively TRBD1 (5 bases). The V end was cut by 4 bases, the J end by 0 bases, with 16 bases between. Per germline, CDR1 LNHDA and CDR2 SQIVND (reference sequence). The CDR3 runs to 17 residues.